This entry describes one T cell receptor (beta chain). Its antigen is currently not known. Within one base of it there is no much larger clone, and no base qualities were kept. Donors were healthy HIV-negative adults with no recently reported acute infections or vaccinations. Every donor was a Caucasian adult living in Nashville, Tennessee, USA. CD8 memory samples combined magnetically selected CD45RO+ cells with CCR7-negative CD45RA+ effector memory (TemRA) cells. Blood was obtained by leukapheresis, after which PBMCs were separated by Ficoll-Histopaque density gradient centrifugation and cryopreserved in liquid nitrogen vapor phase. Purity and quantity of every magnetically sorted T cell population were checked by analytical flow cytometry. Genomic DNA was isolated from every sorted fraction and measured by UV absorbance on a Nanodrop 2000c. TCR CDR3 regions were amplified from genomic DNA by multiplex PCR using the deep immunoSEQ assay. For each cell subset, the extracted genomic DNA was distributed evenly across all wells of several immunoSEQ 96-well plates, and each plate served as one replicate. For sorted subsets, roughly 190 ng of genomic DNA, equivalent to some 30,000 T cell genomes, went into each replicate PCR. The purified libraries were quantified using a Qubit 3.0 fluorometer, sized with a Bioanalyzer 2100, and then quantified again using the KAPA Library Quantification kit. A separate single-read 150-cycle Illumina NextSeq 550 flow cell was used to sequence each immunoSEQ 96-well plate. The published analysis was carried out like this. Because the immunoSEQ output held only junctional sequences and lacked quality scores, the filtering could not match the filtering applied to full-length reads. To assign V/J genes and CDR3, sequences were annotated using PyIR, a Python wrapper for IgBLAST v1.9, with IMGT germline references. Reads were filtered out if the reads had weak V/J assignments (E-value above 1e-6), no CDR3, stop codons, out-of-frame junctions, or ambiguous translated residues. V3J clonotypes were defined as sequences sharing an identical inferred V gene, J gene, and CDR3 amino acid sequence. To compute the percentage overlap between repertoires, the number of shared unique clonotypes was divided by the size of the smaller repertoire. Repertoire richness was assessed with RTK rarefaction, the Chao1 estimator, and Recon v2.1 estimates of unobserved clonotypes. OLGA was used to compute generation probabilities for all TCRbeta clonotypes that the gDNA method yielded from a few donors. TCRdb took over this immuneACCESS table, retaining in-frame rearrangements with V and J assigned. Such tables are incomplete; in checked studies, under half of the missing clones stem from an unresolved V gene, and the remainder is unexplained. V and J calls and clone size are copied from that table; D and trimming were computed from the DNA. Within this sample are about 110,000 clones, with more than 65% of them counted one time only. The ten largest clones capture almost 25% of the sample.

These data come from a study of shared clonotypes between healthy human individuals (dated by TCRdb to 2018 to 2020). Regarding the complete study: The cohort included three men and a couple of women between 18 and 49 years of age. For each donor, three plates each were used for CD4 naive and CD4 memory, two plates were used for CD8 naive, and one plate was used for CD8 memory. The study deeply sequenced blood TCR repertoires of about 5 healthy adults to estimate repertoire size and the extent of clonotype sharing between individuals. To increase sequencing depth and limit assay-specific biases, different laboratories used diverse techniques to prepare libraries and sequence TCR repertoires. Per donor, leukapheresis produced somewhere between about 0.85 and 9.5 billion PBMCs.

Cut back by 4 bases and 2 bases, the V and J ends lie 3 bases apart. CDR1 and CDR2 were assigned from the germline V gene as MNHEY and SVGAGI. From its cysteine to its phenylalanine, the CDR3 spans 11 amino acids. Only the CDR3 DNA stays, 33 bases, in frame from base 1. Broader findings and caveats from the paper: Even with the large sequencing depth, rarefaction of the sorted-subset datasets indicated that sequencing was incomplete. Sampling was restricted to blood, and TCR repertoires in tissues likely differ from the TCR repertoires found in blood. Based on pairwise subsampling, the degree of clonotype sharing among donors was expected to be affected by sequencing depth. Sharing across four donors was observed for around 5% of naive CD4, 3.5% of naive CD8, 2% to 2.5% of memory CD4, and around 0.4% of memory CD8 clonotypes. Larger estimated clonotype richness was generally found for naive subsets than for memory subsets. Because the study included a small number of donors, the genetic and exposure-history diversity represented was limited. Compared with non-shared clonotypes, clonotypes shared by all four sorted-subset donors had higher generation probabilities.

This receptor chain uses TRBV6-5 and TRBJ2-7; the D gene cannot be resolved reliably. Sequenced sample: memory CD8+ T cells sorted from blood. The intended sense of this specimen's cell subset or site label: CD45RO+ cells pooled with CCR7-negative TemRA cells. This receptor was taken from a woman aged 25 to 39 in good health. The nucleotide sequence reads TGTGCCAGCAGTTCCGCCTACGAGCAGTACTTC. Protein translation: CASSSAYEQYF.